Listed below are T cell receptor beta chains from one sample, sequenced in a study of blood T cell repertoires in COVID-19. Sequencing used immunoSEQ multiplex PCR; TCRdb keeps in-frame clones, though not all of them. The sample shows 130,000 to 150,000 clones, around nine tenths of them seen only once. Sequencing input: peripheral blood. Every receptor here comes from a woman between 45 and 65 years old with acute or convalescent COVID-19. Both conserved end residues are part of each CDR3. D genes are given only for firm matches. Rows give clone size only sometimes, using once, few, many, or a class for an expanded clone.

>TRBD2|.|TRBV10-3|TRBJ2-7
TGTGCCATCATGGGGAGCGGGGACGAGCAGTACTTC
CAIMGSGDEQYF
>.|.|TRBV11-2|TRBJ2-2
TGTGCCAGCAGCTTAATCGGCACCGGGGAGCTGTTTTTT
CASSLIGTGELFF
>.|.|TRBV27|TRBJ1-1
TGTGCCAGCAGTCAACGAGCTTCCAGGGTAAGGGCCACTGAAGCTTTCTTT
CASSQRASRVRATEAFF
>TRBD1|.|TRBV6-5|TRBJ1-2
TGTGCCAGCAGTCTACAGGGGGCGCGCGATGGCTACACCTTC
CASSLQGARDGYTF
>TRBD1|.|TRBV4-1|TRBJ1-1
TGCGCCAGCAGCCCGTCCCCAGGGGGAAGTACTGAAGCTTTCTTT
CASSPSPGGSTEAFF
>TRBD1|.|TRBV6-1|TRBJ2-7
TGTGCCAGCAGTGAACAACCGGGACAGACCTACGAGCAGTACTTC
CASSEQPGQTYEQYF
>TRBD1|.|TRBV2|TRBJ1-4
TGTGCCAGCAGCCCAGGGGGGCGGGAAAAACTGTTTTTT
CASSPGGREKLFF
>.|.|TRBV9|TRBJ2-3
TGTGCCAGCAGCGGGTCAGCGGATACGCAGTATTTT
CASSGSADTQYF
>TRBD1|.|TRBV2|TRBJ2-1
TGTGCCAGCAGTGATCCTACCGGGACAGGGGGCGCGGAATTATACAATGAGCAGTTCTTC
CASSDPTGTGGAELYNEQFF
>.|.|TRBV21-1|TRBJ2-2
TGTGCCAGCAGCATGAGGGGGCCAGACACCGGGGAGCTGTTTTTT
CASSMRGPDTGELFF
>.|.|TRBV19|TRBJ1-5
TGTGCCACGACACCGGGGGGCAATCAGCCCCAGCATTTT
CATTPGGNQPQHF
>TRBD1|.|TRBV28|TRBJ2-7
TGTGCCAGCAGCCCCCCGACAGGGGCTTACGAGCAGTACTTC
CASSPPTGAYEQYF
>TRBD1|.|TRBV13|TRBJ2-7
TGTGCCAGCAGCCGCACAGTGACAGGGGGCGAGCAGTACTTC
CASSRTVTGGEQYF
>.|.|TRBV5-8|TRBJ2-2
TGTGCCAGCAGCTTGGCTGGGGGTGATGCGGGAAACACCGGGGAGCTGTTTTTT
CASSLAGGDAGNTGELFF
>.|.|TRBV7-3|TRBJ2-7
TGTGCCAGCAGCTTTGACGGACACCCAGTCTACGAGCAGTACTTC
CASSFDGHPVYEQYF
>.|once|TRBV3-1/TRBV3-2|TRBJ1-1
TGTGCCAGCGCTCAAGAGGGTCGCACTGAAGCTTTCTTT
CASAQEGRTEAFF
>TRBD2|.|TRBV6-5|TRBJ2-5
TGTGCCAGCAGCCCACCGGGGGGGTGGGAGACCCAGTACTTC
CASSPPGGWETQYF
>TRBD1|.|TRBV28|TRBJ1-2
TGTGCCAGCAGTTTTTTCTGGACAGGGAGGGATGGCTACACCTTC
CASSFFWTGRDGYTF
>.|.|TRBV7-9|TRBJ1-1
TGTGCCAGCAGCTTAAATGCGGGCAGGGGCGCTGAAGCTTTCTTT
CASSLNAGRGAEAFF
>TRBD1|.|TRBV5-1|TRBJ2-7
TGCGCCAGCAGCGGGACAGGGGAGTTAGGCTACGAGCAGTACTTC
CASSGTGELGYEQYF
>TRBD2|.|TRBV18|TRBJ2-2
TGTGCCAGCTCACCACCGTCTAGCGGGGGGGCCTCCGGCGGGGAGCTGTTTTTT
CASSPPSSGGASGGELFF
>.|.|TRBV5-1|TRBJ2-3
TGCGCCAGCAGCTTGGCCCGGACTACCACAGGGGCGCAGTATTTT
CASSLARTTTGAQYF
>TRBD1|.|TRBV19|TRBJ2-1
TGTGCCACCGGGACAGGGACAAGTGGTGAGCAGTTCTTC
CATGTGTSGEQFF
>.|.|TRBV5-4|TRBJ2-1
TGTGCCAGCAGCCCTCTAGAGGGATACAATGAGCAGTTCTTC
CASSPLEGYNEQFF
>.|few|TRBV5-6|TRBJ2-7
TGTGCCAGCAGCGCCGCTGGGCTAGCCCGCTCCTACGAGCAGTACTTC
CASSAAGLARSYEQYF
>.|.|TRBV4-2|TRBJ1-1
TGTGCCAGCAGCCAAGATCTTCACGGTAACACTGAAGCTTTCTTT
CASSQDLHGNTEAFF
>TRBD2|.|TRBV6-5|TRBJ2-5
TGTGCCAGCAGTTACTCCGAGCGGGGGGGCGAGACCCAGTACTTC
CASSYSERGGETQYF
>TRBD1|.|TRBV5-1|TRBJ2-2
TGCGCCAGCAGCGACGGACAGGGGAACACCGGGGAGCTGTTTTTT
CASSDGQGNTGELFF
>TRBD1|.|TRBV11-2|TRBJ2-1
TGTGCCAGCAGCTCTACAGGGGGATCATATGAGCAGTTCTTC
CASSSTGGSYEQFF
>.|.|TRBV28|TRBJ2-1
TGTGCCAGCAGCCCTCCCGGGATCTACAATGAGCAGTTCTTC
CASSPPGIYNEQFF
>TRBD1|.|TRBV7-8|TRBJ1-2
TGTGCCAGCAGCTTTGGGACAGGGCCAAACTATGGCTACACCTTC
CASSFGTGPNYGYTF
>TRBD1|.|TRBV11-2|TRBJ1-1
TGTGCCAGCAGCCTGGGACAGGGGAACACTGAAGCTTTCTTT
CASSLGQGNTEAFF
>.|.|TRBV5-1|TRBJ2-1
TGCGCCAGCAGCCGGAACACAGCCTACAATGAGCAGTTCTTC
CASSRNTAYNEQFF
>TRBD2|.|TRBV7-3|TRBJ2-1
TGTGCCAGCAGCCCCGGACTAGTCAATGAGCAGTTCTTC
CASSPGLVNEQFF
>.|.|TRBV9|TRBJ2-5
TGTGCCAGCAGCCCAGGGGGGAGGCCCCAAGAGACCCAGTACTTC
CASSPGGRPQETQYF
>TRBD1|once|TRBV18|TRBJ2-5
TGTGCCAGCTCACTCGCATGGGACAGGGGAATCGGTTGGGAGACTCAGTACTTC
CASSLAWDRGIGWETQYF
>TRBD1|.|TRBV27|TRBJ1-2
TGTGCCAGCAGTCCAGGACAGGGGGCTTACTATGGCTACACCTTC
CASSPGQGAYYGYTF
>TRBD1|.|TRBV9|TRBJ1-2
TGTGCCAGCAGCGTAGAGGGACAGGGTCGCGGCTACACCTTC
CASSVEGQGRGYTF
>TRBD2|once|TRBV3-1/TRBV3-2|TRBJ2-1
TGTGCCAGCAGCCCCCCGGGAGGGGGACGGCGTAATGAGCAGTTCTTC
CASSPPGGGRRNEQFF
>.|.|TRBV2|TRBJ2-1
TGTGCCAGCAGTGAAACGAGATCTGGACTACCCTCCTACAATGAGCAGTTCTTC
CASSETRSGLPSYNEQFF
>.|once|TRBV27|TRBJ1-4
TGTGCCAGCAGCCCGGGAGCCGTCTGGGAAAAACTGTTTTTT
CASSPGAVWEKLFF
>TRBD1|.|TRBV5-1|TRBJ1-3
TGCGCCAGCAGCGCGACAGGGGATAGCTCTGGAAACACCATATATTTT
CASSATGDSSGNTIYF
>TRBD2|.|TRBV6-5|TRBJ2-1
TGTGCCAGCAGGGGACTAGCGGACAATGAGCAGTTCTTC
CASRGLADNEQFF
>.|.|TRBV6-5|TRBJ1-2
TGTGCCAGCCGGGAAACTAACTATGGCTACACCTTC
CASRETNYGYTF
>.|.|TRBV3-1/TRBV3-2|TRBJ1-2
TGTGCCAGCAGGAGTCAATACGCGGATGGCTACACCTTC
CASRSQYADGYTF
>TRBD1|.|TRBV25-1|TRBJ2-1
TGTGCCAGCAGCTCCGGGACAGGCACCTACAATGAGCAGTTCTTC
CASSSGTGTYNEQFF
>.|few|TRBV7-9|TRBJ1-3
TGTGCCAGCAGCCAGACCGAAGACGGGATTTCCTCTGGAAACACCATATATTTT
CASSQTEDGISSGNTIYF
>.|.|TRBV5-1|TRBJ1-1
TGCGCCAGCCATCAGAACACTGAAGCTTTCTTT
CASHQNTEAFF
>TRBD1|.|TRBV16|TRBJ2-2
TGTGCCAGCAGCCAATCAATTATCGGACAGGGAAGCACCGGGGAGCTGTTTTTT
CASSQSIIGQGSTGELFF
>TRBD1|.|TRBV6-5|TRBJ2-7
TGTGCCAGCAGTTCCGGACAGGGGAACCTCTACGAGCAGTACTTC
CASSSGQGNLYEQYF
>.|.|TRBV21-1|TRBJ1-1
TGTGCCAGCAGCCACATGCCGGGACAAGAGAACACTGAAGCTTTCTTT
CASSHMPGQENTEAFF
>TRBD1|once|TRBV5-4|TRBJ1-1
TGTGCCAGCAGCTCCGACAGGGAGCGAGAAGCTTTCTTT
CASSSDREREAFF
>.|.|TRBV7-7|TRBJ1-1
TGTGCTAGCAGCCGCTTGGCGGAGGGGAACACTGAAGCTTTCTTT
CASSRLAEGNTEAFF
>TRBD2|.|TRBV5-1|TRBJ2-5
TGCGCCAGCAGAGACGCGGGAGTGGGCGAGACCCAGTACTTC
CASRDAGVGETQYF
>TRBD2|.|TRBV19|TRBJ2-3
TGTGCCAGTAGTAGGGGGTCCGGGACTAGTGCAGCAGATACGCAGTATTTT
CASSRGSGTSAADTQYF
>.|.|TRBV27|TRBJ1-1
TGTGCCAGCAGTTTATCACACCCTGACTACACTGAAGCTTTCTTT
CASSLSHPDYTEAFF
>.|.|TRBV5-1|TRBJ1-2
TGCGCCAGCAAAGAACAGGACGCGGCTAACTATGGCTACACCTTC
CASKEQDAANYGYTF
>.|.|TRBV6-5|TRBJ2-3
TGTGCCAGCAGTCCCCGGGGAAGCACAGATACGCAGTATTTT
CASSPRGSTDTQYF